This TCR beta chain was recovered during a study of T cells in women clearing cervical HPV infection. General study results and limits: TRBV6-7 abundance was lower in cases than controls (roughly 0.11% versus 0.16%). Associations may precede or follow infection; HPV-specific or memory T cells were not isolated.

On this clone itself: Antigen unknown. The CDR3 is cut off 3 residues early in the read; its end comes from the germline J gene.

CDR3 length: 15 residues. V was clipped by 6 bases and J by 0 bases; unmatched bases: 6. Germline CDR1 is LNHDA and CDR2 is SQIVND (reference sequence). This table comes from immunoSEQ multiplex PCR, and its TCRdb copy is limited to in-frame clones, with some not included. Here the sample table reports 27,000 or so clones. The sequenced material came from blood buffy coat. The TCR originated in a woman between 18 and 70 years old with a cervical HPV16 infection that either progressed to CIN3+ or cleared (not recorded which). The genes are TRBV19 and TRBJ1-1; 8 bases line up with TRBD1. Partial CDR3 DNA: TGTGCCAGTAGGACAAGACAGGGGATGAACACTGAA. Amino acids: CASRTRQGMNTE. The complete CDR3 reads CASRTRQGMNTEAFF.